This is a list of T cell receptor beta chains from one sample in a study of blood T cell repertoires in COVID-19. Some clones are missing from TCRdb's copy, which holds only in-frame ones; the method was immunoSEQ multiplex PCR. The sample has just over 250,000 clones, about nine tenths seen once. The sequenced sample was peripheral blood. Receptors originate from a man aged 60 to 75 who had recovered from COVID-19. The conserved cysteine and the conserved F or W are not part of the CDR3 here.

v_gene	j_gene	len	CDR3aa
TRBV7-3	TRBJ1-5	11	ASSLNRDQPQH
TRBV27	TRBJ2-2	16	ASSLSHRGAGVTGELF
TRBV3-1/TRBV3-2	TRBJ2-7	12	ASTRGQGWYEQY
TRBV18	TRBJ1-5	17	ASSPGDRPSYFSNQPQH
TRBV18	TRBJ2-7	13	ASSPGTGVLYEQY
TRBV19	TRBJ2-1	16	ASKGVSGGPTSGNEQF
TRBV27	TRBJ1-2	13	ASRRTGAVRYGYT
TRBV6-6	TRBJ2-1	13	ASSPNPSGGYEQF
TRBV9	TRBJ2-7	14	ASSDGFGQGTYEQY
TRBV5-1	TRBJ2-1	12	ASGKGDAYNEQF
TRBV9	TRBJ2-1	13	ASSVVPGDYNEQF
TRBV5-6	TRBJ2-3	11	ASSQKPTDTQY
TRBV6-1	TRBJ1-1	12	ASSEAGRGKEAF
TRBV19	TRBJ1-6	12	ASTTGSYNSPLH
TRBV27	TRBJ2-3	15	ASSLTADREVPDTQY
TRBV24-1	TRBJ2-1	16	ATNNPVLAGDSYNEQF
TRBV7-3	TRBJ2-3	13	ASSLLAGVTDTQY
TRBV2	TRBJ1-2	15	ASRRFGTGRGVYGYT
TRBV5-6	TRBJ1-1	16	ASSVGDPRGLMNTEAF
TRBV6-1	TRBJ1-1	10	ASSELVLGAF
TRBV3-1/TRBV3-2	TRBJ2-4	15	ASSQVPRGAGGNIQY
TRBV10-3	TRBJ2-1	15	AISGAGGTSSYNEQF
TRBV21-1	TRBJ2-5	11	ASSKGEGETQY
TRBV11-3	TRBJ2-2	16	ASSSRSRGAANTGELF
TRBV5-6	TRBJ1-5	11	ASSFGRGQPQH
TRBV7-9	TRBJ2-5	11	ASSRPGIGAQY
TRBV5-1	TRBJ2-6	15	ASSVTGPHSGANVLT
TRBV9	TRBJ1-5	13	ASSLGDRWVEPQH
TRBV27	TRBJ2-1	13	ASSFSGRGVNEQF
TRBV9	TRBJ2-2	15	ASSVAGLTSSIGELF
TRBV6-6	TRBJ2-3	14	ASRLGQGAVLDTQY
TRBV5-1	TRBJ2-5	13	ASSLIDIPAGTQY